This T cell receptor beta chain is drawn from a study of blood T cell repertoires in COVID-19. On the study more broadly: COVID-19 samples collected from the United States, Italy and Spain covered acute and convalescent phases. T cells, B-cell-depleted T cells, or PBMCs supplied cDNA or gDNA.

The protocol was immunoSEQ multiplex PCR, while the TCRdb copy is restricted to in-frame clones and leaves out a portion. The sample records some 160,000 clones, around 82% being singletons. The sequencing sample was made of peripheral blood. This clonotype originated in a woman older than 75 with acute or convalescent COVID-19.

The CDR3 DNA is TGTGCCAGCACCATGAGTAGTGTCGCCAATGAGCAGTTCTTC. This sequence encodes CASTMSSVANEQFF. This chain connects TRBV27 to TRBJ2-1; unclear D gene. The length of the CDR3 is 14 residues. The V gene lost 7 bases and the J gene lost 6 bases, with 16 bases spanning the gap. Germline CDR1 reads MNHEY; CDR2 reads SMNVEV (reference sequence).